The source of this T cell receptor (beta chain) is a study of beta chain features in type 1 diabetes. Germline CDR1 is SGHNT and CDR2 is YYREEE (reference sequence). The CDR3 consists of 16 residues. Trimming at V came to 2 bases and at J to 1 base, leaving 4 bases not matched to a gene. TCRB transcripts that were expressed got sequenced, as all of the isolated RNA had been reverse transcribed. The data were produced by immunoSEQ multiplex PCR, yet TCRdb's version contains in-frame clones alone and is incomplete. The sample shows some 220,000 clones, approximately 10% of them seen only once. This sequence joins TRBV5-4 and TRBJ2-2, with 8 nucleotides matching TRBD2. Specimen: central memory CD4+ T cells from blood. The sequence derives from a young man in good health. The CDR3 sequence is CASSFGAGGNTGELFF. The CDR3 DNA follows: TGTGCCAGCAGCTTCGGCGCGGGAGGGAACACCGGGGAGCTGTTTTTT.